The following is a T cell receptor (beta chain) sequence with its context. This sample is drawn from a study of blood T cell repertoires in COVID-19. Background on the study: COVID-19 samples from acute and convalescent phases originated in the United States, Italy and Spain. Sources were T cells, B-cell-depleted T cells, or PBMCs; the material itself was cDNA or gDNA.

Per the study methods: Reference gene primer amplification gave estimated nucleated cell counts. The data were produced by immunoSEQ multiplex PCR, yet TCRdb's version contains in-frame clones alone and is incomplete. From that table come the V and J calls and clone size; the DNA was used to work out D and trimming. The top ten hold approximately 0.76% of the sample, which has some 110,000 clones, around 80% seen once. Germline V gene lookup returns CDR1 MNHEY and CDR2 SVGAGI. This CDR3 is built from 13 residues. Deletions cut 6 bases from V and 4 bases from J, with 13 bases between. Sequenced input: peripheral blood. The chain recombines TRBV6-5 with TRBJ2-7; D is possibly TRBD2 (6 bases). This TCR derives from a woman aged 70-85 years with acute or convalescent COVID-19. The CDR3 loop reads CASRRDSLYEQYF. DNA for the CDR3: TGTGCCAGCAGGAGGGACTCGTTATACGAGCAGTACTTC.